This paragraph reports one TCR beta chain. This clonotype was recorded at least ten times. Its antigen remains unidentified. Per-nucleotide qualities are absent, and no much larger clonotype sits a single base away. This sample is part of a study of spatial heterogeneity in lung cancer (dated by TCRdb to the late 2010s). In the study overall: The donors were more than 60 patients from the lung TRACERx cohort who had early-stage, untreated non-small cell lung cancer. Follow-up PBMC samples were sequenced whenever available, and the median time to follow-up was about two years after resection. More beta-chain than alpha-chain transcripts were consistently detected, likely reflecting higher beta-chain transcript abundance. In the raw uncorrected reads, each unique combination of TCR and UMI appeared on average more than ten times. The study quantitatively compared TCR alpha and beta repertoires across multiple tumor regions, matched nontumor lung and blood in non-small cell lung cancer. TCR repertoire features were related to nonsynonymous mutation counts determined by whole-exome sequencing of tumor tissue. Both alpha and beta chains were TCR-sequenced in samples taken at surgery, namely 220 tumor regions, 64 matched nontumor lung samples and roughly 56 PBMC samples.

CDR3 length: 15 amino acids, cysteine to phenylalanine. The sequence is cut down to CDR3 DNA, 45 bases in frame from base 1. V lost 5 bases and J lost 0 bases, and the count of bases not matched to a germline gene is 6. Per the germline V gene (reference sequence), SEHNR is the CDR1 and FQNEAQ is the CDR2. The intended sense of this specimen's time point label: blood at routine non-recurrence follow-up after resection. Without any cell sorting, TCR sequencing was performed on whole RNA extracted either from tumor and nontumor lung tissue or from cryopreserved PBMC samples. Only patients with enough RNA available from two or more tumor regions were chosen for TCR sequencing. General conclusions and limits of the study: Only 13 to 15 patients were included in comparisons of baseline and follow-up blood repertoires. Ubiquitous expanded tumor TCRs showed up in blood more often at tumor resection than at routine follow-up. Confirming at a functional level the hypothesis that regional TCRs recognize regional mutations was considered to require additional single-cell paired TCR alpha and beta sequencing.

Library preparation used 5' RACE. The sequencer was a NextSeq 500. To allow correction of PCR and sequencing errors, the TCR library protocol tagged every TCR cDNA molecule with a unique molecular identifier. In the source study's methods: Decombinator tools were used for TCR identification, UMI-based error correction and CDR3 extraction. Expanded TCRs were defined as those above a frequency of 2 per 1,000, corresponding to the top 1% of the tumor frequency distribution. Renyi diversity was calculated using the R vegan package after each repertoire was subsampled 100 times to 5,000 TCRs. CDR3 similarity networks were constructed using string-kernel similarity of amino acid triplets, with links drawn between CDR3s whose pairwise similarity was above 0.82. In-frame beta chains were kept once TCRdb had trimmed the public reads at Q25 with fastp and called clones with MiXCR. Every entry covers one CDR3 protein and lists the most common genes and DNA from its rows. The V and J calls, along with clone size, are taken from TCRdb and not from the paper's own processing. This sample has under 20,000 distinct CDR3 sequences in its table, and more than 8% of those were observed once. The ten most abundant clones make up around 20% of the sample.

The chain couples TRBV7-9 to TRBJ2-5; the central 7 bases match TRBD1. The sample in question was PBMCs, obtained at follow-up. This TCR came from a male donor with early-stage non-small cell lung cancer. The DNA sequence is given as TGTGCCAGCAGCATCCGACAGGGCGACCAAGAGACCCAGTACTTC. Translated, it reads CASSIRQGDQETQYF.